There are a few counts of the clone carrying this T cell receptor beta chain. The study's library attached unique molecular identifiers to single cDNA molecules. Under the authors' procedure: Sample TCR counts, which ranged from roughly 20,000 to 690,600, had a median of approximately 94,000. Each CDR3 protein gets one entry after TCRdb re-called the RACE reads with MiXCR. TCRdb assigned the V and J calls; the authors' analysis was not used. The table has some 88,000 distinct CDR3 sequences, approximately 11% seen once. Germline-derived CDR1 and CDR2 are LNHDA and SQIVND (reference sequence). Trimming shortened V by 6 bases and J by 1 base, and 12 bases separated the two germline ends. The CDR3 covers 14 residues. This sample is part of a study of human T cells and chemical hapten exposure. The wider study: Upper-back patches of 0.01% DPC were read at 6 days.

Time point denoted: patch test 2, 6 weeks after DPC sensitization. Treatment here: therapeutic diphenylcyclopropenone sensitization with weekly scalp DPC. Unfractionated whole blood was the source of the extracted total RNA. The clonotype originates from a man aged 35 to 55 with alopecia areata. Some clones in this sample may be carry-over from other donors' samples. The sequences come from whole blood, collected in connection with sensitization to the hapten diphenylcyclopropenone (DPC). The J gene is TRBJ1-1, the V gene TRBV19; D is undetermined. For the CDR3, the DNA is TGTGCCAGTAGCCAGACCCCAGAGAACACTGAAGCTTTCTTT. Its protein is CASSQTPENTEAFF.